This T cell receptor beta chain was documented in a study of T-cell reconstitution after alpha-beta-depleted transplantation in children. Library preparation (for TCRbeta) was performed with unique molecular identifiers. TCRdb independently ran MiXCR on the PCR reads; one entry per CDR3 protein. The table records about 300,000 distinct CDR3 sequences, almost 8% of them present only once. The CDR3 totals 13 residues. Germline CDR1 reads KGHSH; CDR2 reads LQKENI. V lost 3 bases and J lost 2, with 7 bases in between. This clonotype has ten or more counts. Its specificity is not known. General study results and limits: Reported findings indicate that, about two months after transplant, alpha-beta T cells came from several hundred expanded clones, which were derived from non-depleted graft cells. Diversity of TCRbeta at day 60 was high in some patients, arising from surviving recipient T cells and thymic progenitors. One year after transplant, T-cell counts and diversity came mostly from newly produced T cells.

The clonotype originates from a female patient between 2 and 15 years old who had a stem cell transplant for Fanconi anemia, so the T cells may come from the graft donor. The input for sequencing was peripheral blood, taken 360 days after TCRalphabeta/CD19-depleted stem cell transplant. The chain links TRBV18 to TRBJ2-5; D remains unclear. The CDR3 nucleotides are TGTGCCAGCTCACCCGTGACTCAAGAGACCCAGTACTTC. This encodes CASSPVTQETQYF.